These 27 T cell receptor beta chains were sequenced from one sample in a study of T cells in Graves' hyperthyroidism and ophthalmopathy. RNA transcripts were the template for amplifying TCR beta CDR3 regions. A set of HTBI primers served as the primers for a first-round RT-PCR of the TCR CDR3. TCRdb called the multiplex PCR reads again in MiXCR, with one record for every CDR3 protein. The table has some 490,000 distinct CDR3 sequences, about 22% seen once; the top ten hold around 50%. Material: blood. Receptors originate from a woman aged 65 to 85 with Graves' ophthalmopathy.

This sequence joins TRBV2 and TRBJ1-5; 9 bases are shared with TRBD1. V was pared by 6 bases and J by 6 bases, with 15 bases of the junction left unmatched. Germline lookup yields CDR1 SNHLY and CDR2 FYNNEI. This CDR3 is built from 17 residues. CDR3 sequence (DNA): TGTGCCAGCAGCAAAACCCGGACAGGGGTGGACGGTCAGCCCCAGCATTTT. It specifies CASSKTRTGVDGQPQHF.

The J gene is TRBJ1-6, the V gene TRBV6-4, with TRBD1 matching over 9 bases. Germline CDR1 and CDR2: MRHNA and SNTAGT. With 2 bases clipped from V and 7 bases from J, the junction kept 3 bases outside the gene matches. The CDR3 spans 15 residues. DNA for the CDR3: TGTGCCAGCAGTGACAAGACAGGGGGAAATTCACCCCTCCACTTT. Its protein is CASSDKTGGNSPLHF.

This clonotype was seen more than once but under ten times. V gene TRBV6-5 combines with J gene TRBJ1-5; the D gene is possibly TRBD1 (5 bases). This CDR3 has 14 residues. CDR1 and CDR2 (germline): MNHEY, SVGAGI. Between the trimmed V and J ends, which lost 2 bases and 4 bases, there was a span of 9 bases. The CDR3 nucleotides are TGTGCCAGCAGTTACGTTGGGGGTAATCAGCCCCAGCATTTT. Residues: CASSYVGGNQPQHF.

This clonotype was seen repeatedly, ten times or more. The gene calls are TRBV7-6 and TRBJ2-7; 8 nucleotides agree with TRBD2. The CDR3 is 15 amino acids. CDR1 and CDR2 (germline): SGHVS, FNYEAQ. V lost 1 base to trimming and J lost 2 bases; unmatched junction nucleotides: 4. CDR3 sequence: CASSLEAGGAYEQYF. In DNA form, the CDR3 reads TGTGCCAGCAGCTTAGAGGCGGGAGGCGCCTACGAGCAGTACTTC.

The sample holds a few counts of this clonotype. J is TRBJ1-2 and V is TRBV5-6, with TRBD1 matching 7 bases. CDR1 and CDR2 from the germline V gene are SGHDT and YYEEEE. With V trimmed by 3 bases and J by 4 bases, 6 bases remained unmatched. The CDR3 sequence is 14 residues long. The CDR3 DNA sequence: TGTGCCAGCAGCTCAAAGACAGGGTCCTATGGCTACACCTTC. It codes for CASSSKTGSYGYTF.

The chain has TRBV29-1 and TRBJ2-1; no firm D call. V was cut by 3 bases and J by 5 bases, with 11 bases left in between. This CDR3 region has 13 residues. From germline, CDR1 is SQVTM and CDR2 ANQGSEA. In DNA, the CDR3 is TGCAGCGTTGACCACAAGGCGCACAATGAGCAGTTCTTC. As protein: CSVDHKAHNEQFF.

This rearrangement joins TRBV5-1 to TRBJ2-7; unclear D gene. The ends were cut back, 1 base at V and 5 bases at J, with 7 bases in the middle. The CDR3 has 12 residues. CDR1 is SGHRS and CDR2 is YFSETQ in the germline V gene. CDR3 bases: TGCGCCAGCAGCTTGATCGTGAACGAGCAGTACTTC. This sequence encodes CASSLIVNEQYF.

The V call is TRBV24-1, the J call TRBJ2-2; a possible D gene is TRBD2 (5 bases). The CDR3 sequence is 15 residues long. V lost 4 bases to trimming and J lost 6 bases, with 14 bases between them. Per germline, CDR1 KGHDR and CDR2 SFDVKD. CDR3 in DNA: TGTGCCACCAGTGAAGGACGGGAAAAGTCCGGGGAGCTGTTTTTT. Its translation: CATSEGREKSGELFF.

This clonotype has at least ten counts. V usage is TRBV3-1 and J usage is TRBJ2-7; D may be TRBD2 (7 bases). The CDR3 contains 13 residues. The V gene's germline CDR1 is LGHDT and CDR2 YNNKEL (reference sequence). V dropped 4 bases and J dropped 3 bases, with 10 bases sitting between them. CDR3 sequence: CASSPGGIYEQYF. As DNA, the CDR3 is TGTGCCAGCAGCCCGGGGGGCATCTACGAGCAGTACTTC.

The J gene is TRBJ2-1, the V gene TRBV13, with D maybe TRBD2 (5 bases). Germline CDR1 reads PRHDT; CDR2 reads FYEKMQ (reference sequence). V was cut by 3 bases and J by 6 bases, with 12 bases left in between. The CDR3 totals 14 residues. CDR3 bases: TGTGCCAGCAGCTTGCGGGCCCCCGGCAATGAGCAGTTCTTC. Its translation: CASSLRAPGNEQFF.

This chain uses TRBV5-1 with TRBJ2-1, with D perhaps TRBD1 or TRBD2 (7 bases each). The V end lost 2 bases, the J end lost 9 bases, and 27 bases lay between the germline ends. The length of the CDR3 is 18 residues. The germline V gene has CDR1 SGHRS and CDR2 YFSETQ. The CDR3 spells CASSLPGQAGRERGEQFF. The CDR3 DNA reads TGCGCCAGCAGCTTACCCGGACAGGCTGGGCGGGAGCGGGGTGAGCAGTTCTTC.

V and J are TRBV6-6 and TRBJ2-2, with D perhaps matching TRBD1 or TRBD2 (6 bases each). The V end lost 0 bases, the J end lost 6 bases, and 17 bases lay between the germline ends. This CDR3 comprises 17 residues. CDR1 is MNHNY and CDR2 is SVGAGI in the germline V gene (reference sequence). The CDR3 DNA reads as TGTGCCAGCAGTTACTCGAGTGGAGGGGGAGTTCCCGGGGAGCTGTTTTTT. This codes for CASSYSSGGGVPGELFF.

This clonotype was seen more than once but under ten times. The chain links TRBV6-1 to TRBJ1-2; 10 bases are shared with TRBD1. Germline V CDR1 and CDR2: MNHNS, SASEGT. CDR3 length: 14 amino acids. V gave up 6 bases and J gave up 5 bases; unmatched junction bases: 6. The CDR3 sequence is CASRLGQGKYGYTF. For the CDR3, the DNA is TGTGCCAGCAGACTGGGACAGGGGAAATATGGCTACACCTTC.

The chain combines TRBV30 with TRBJ2-2, with D hard to call. Germline CDR1 is GTSNPN and CDR2 is SVGIG (reference sequence). This CDR3 is built from 12 residues. Between the trimmed V and J ends, which lost 0 bases and 8 bases, there was a span of 7 bases. The CDR3 DNA follows: TGTGCCTGGAGTGTACCGTGGGGGGAGCTGTTTTTT. This translates into CAWSVPWGELFF.

On this clonotype itself: A much more abundant neighbour one base away suggests this may be a read error. The gene calls are TRBV12-3 or TRBV12-4 and TRBJ2-7, with unresolved D. The CDR3 totals 12 residues. Trimming took off 3 bases at V and 6 bases at J, with 9 bases between the two ends. For the CDR3, the DNA is TGTGCCAGCAGTTTCCGGAGCTGCGAGCAGTACTTC. The encoded protein is CASSFRSCEQYF.

This clonotype was detected a few times. The chain combines TRBV27 with TRBJ2-1, with D perhaps TRBD1 (6 bases). Germline CDR1 reads MNHEY; CDR2 reads SMNVEV (reference sequence). Trimming took off 2 bases at V and 4 bases at J, with 12 bases between the two ends. The CDR3 length is 15 residues. The CDR3 DNA reads TGTGCCAGCAGTTTAATGCAGGGGATTTACAATGAGCAGTTCTTC. As protein: CASSLMQGIYNEQFF.

This clonotype was observed many times. This chain uses TRBV2 with TRBJ2-7; 8 positions agree with TRBD1. The germline V gene has CDR1 SNHLY and CDR2 FYNNEI. The CDR3 contains 13 residues. The trim removed 9 bases at V and 5 bases at J, leaving 9 bases unmatched. CDR3: CARSRTGRDEQYF. In DNA form, the CDR3 reads TGTGCCAGATCGAGGACAGGGCGGGACGAGCAGTACTTC. Full variable domain (rest looked up from reference TRBV2 and TRBJ2-7): EPEVTQTPSHQVTQMGQEVILRCVPISNHLYFYWYRQILGQKVEFLVSFYNNEISEKSEIFDDQFSVERPDGSNFTLKIRSTKLEDSAMYFCARSRTGRDEQYFGPGTRLTVT.

This clonotype was counted many times. The rearrangement joins TRBV30 to TRBJ2-7; TRBD1 is a possible D gene (6 bases). The CDR3 is made up of 14 amino acids. Trimming pared 4 bases from V and 0 bases from J, leaving 13 bases between. Germline-derived CDR1 and CDR2 are GTSNPN and SVGIG (reference sequence). In nucleotides, the CDR3 is TGTGCCTGGAAGGGCGACAGGACCTCCTACGAGCAGTACTTC. Protein sequence: CAWKGDRTSYEQYF. Using reference TRBV30 and TRBJ2-7 for the parts outside the CDR3, the full variable domain is SQTIHQWPATLVQPVGSPLSLECTVEGTSNPNLYWYRQAAGRGLQLLFYSVGIGQISSEVPQNLSASRPQDRQFILSSKKLLLSDSGFYLCAWKGDRTSYEQYFGPGTRLTVT.

The chain is built from TRBV30 and TRBJ2-7; TRBD2 might be the D (5 bases). V was pared by 4 bases and J by 5 bases, with 9 bases between. CDR3 length: 11 residues. CDR1 and CDR2 from the germline V gene are GTSNPN and SVGIG (reference sequence). The CDR3 loop reads CAWNRLNEQYF. The CDR3 DNA reads TGTGCCTGGAACCGACTAAACGAGCAGTACTTC.

The sample holds many counts of this clonotype. The rearrangement links TRBV6-1 to TRBJ2-3; 9 bases are shared with TRBD2. V shed 6 bases and J 4 bases; nucleotides not matched to a gene: 8. Germline V gives CDR1 MNHNS, CDR2 SASEGT. CDR3 length: 15 residues. This CDR3 reads CASSAAGGRSDTQYF. CDR3 bases: TGTGCCAGCAGCGCCGCGGGAGGGCGTTCAGATACGCAGTATTTT.

The rearrangement links TRBV30 to TRBJ2-7, with 7 bases lining up with TRBD1. V trimming: 1 base; J trimming: 10 bases; junction bases outside the gene matches: 7. This CDR3 has 12 amino acids. CDR1 and CDR2 (germline): GTSNPN, SVGIG (reference sequence). This chain's CDR3 is CAWSEGAGEQYF. DNA of the CDR3: TGTGCCTGGAGTGAGGGGGCAGGGGAACAGTACTTC.

The table lists this clonotype with a few counts. This chain uses TRBV5-1 with TRBJ2-5; the match to TRBD1 covers 7 bases. Per the germline V gene, CDR1 is SGHRS and CDR2 is YFSETQ. The length of the CDR3 is 13 residues. Trimming cost V 4 bases and J 8 bases; bases outside gene matches: 8. The CDR3 sequence: CASSTGTEDTQYF. CDR3 DNA sequence: TGCGCCAGCAGCACCGGGACAGAGGATACCCAGTACTTC.

The J gene is TRBJ2-5, the V gene TRBV7-2, with no clear D. Between the trimmed V and J ends, which lost 2 bases and 4 bases, there was a span of 11 bases. CDR3 length: 14 amino acids. The germline CDR1 and CDR2 sequences are SGHTA and FQGNSA. The CDR3 here is CASSLLRRGETQYF. The CDR3 coding sequence is TGTGCCAGCAGCTTATTGCGGAGAGGAGAGACCCAGTACTTC.

The chain joins TRBV7-3 to TRBJ2-2; 8 bases match TRBD2. V lost 5 bases to trimming and J lost 3 bases; unmatched junction nucleotides: 5. CDR1 SGHTA and CDR2 FQGTGA come from the germline V gene. There are 15 residues in the CDR3. The CDR3 nucleotides are TGTGCCAGCAGCCTCAGCGGGAGCGACACCGGGGAGCTGTTTTTT. It specifies CASSLSGSDTGELFF.

This clonotype is a singleton in its sample. The CDR3 reads CSAQDGRRQETQYF. CDR3 coding DNA: TGCAGTGCCCAAGACGGTCGGCGTCAAGAGACCCAGTACTTC. The genes are TRBV20-1 and TRBJ2-5; no clear D. The CDR3 is 14 amino acids. Germline values: CDR1 DFQATT, CDR2 SNEGSKA (reference sequence). Between the trimmed V and J ends, which lost 6 bases and 2 bases, there was a span of 16 bases.

The sample holds a few counts of this clonotype. The chain has TRBV6-2 or TRBV6-3 and TRBJ2-1; possibly TRBD1 or TRBD2 for D (6 bases each). Germline loops: CDR1 MNHEY, CDR2 SVGEGT. This CDR3 has 17 residues. V was trimmed by 0 bases and J by 5 bases, leaving 17 bases between them. The CDR3 region is CASSYSIEGGFDNEQFF. The CDR3 DNA follows: TGTGCCAGCAGTTACTCGATTGAGGGGGGTTTCGACAATGAGCAGTTCTTC.

DNA of the CDR3: TGTGCCAGCAGTTACTCAGTGCGGGAGAGCTCCTACAATGAGCAGTTCTTC. Protein sequence: CASSYSVRESSYNEQFF. The chain combines TRBV6-5 with TRBJ2-1; TRBD2 agrees at 7 bases. After removal of 0 bases from V and 0 bases from J, the junction contained 5 bases not matched to a gene. There are 17 residues in the CDR3. Germline lookup yields CDR1 MNHEY and CDR2 SVGAGI.